This T cell receptor beta chain was recovered during a study of blood T cells in healthy people across ages. Overall study findings and caveats: Age brought a roughly linear fall in TCR beta diversity measured per million T cells. Investigators viewed diversity estimates from one million T cells as underestimates, the study reported. There were more naive CD4+ cells and higher diversity in long-lived donors than in aged donors.

Then a second PCR, running roughly 7 to 11 cycles, was carried out with a sample-barcoded 5' primer and a J-beta primer mix. TCRdb fed the 5' RACE reads into MiXCR, producing one record per CDR3 protein. The table lists about 1,000,000 distinct CDR3 sequences, 40% to 45% of them singletons. Germline lookup yields CDR1 DFQATT and CDR2 SNEGSKA (reference sequence). The CDR3 sequence is 15 residues long. J lost 0 bases, V lost 1 base, and 3 bases had no gene match. In the case of this clonotype: Its cognate antigen is unknown.

The sample consisted of blood. V is TRBV20-1 and J is TRBJ2-7, with 10 bases matching TRBD2. The sequence derives from a woman aged 60-70 years in good health. The CDR3 sequence is CSARVLAGDSYEQYF. The DNA for the CDR3 is TGCAGTGCTAGAGTCCTAGCGGGAGACTCCTACGAGCAGTACTTC.